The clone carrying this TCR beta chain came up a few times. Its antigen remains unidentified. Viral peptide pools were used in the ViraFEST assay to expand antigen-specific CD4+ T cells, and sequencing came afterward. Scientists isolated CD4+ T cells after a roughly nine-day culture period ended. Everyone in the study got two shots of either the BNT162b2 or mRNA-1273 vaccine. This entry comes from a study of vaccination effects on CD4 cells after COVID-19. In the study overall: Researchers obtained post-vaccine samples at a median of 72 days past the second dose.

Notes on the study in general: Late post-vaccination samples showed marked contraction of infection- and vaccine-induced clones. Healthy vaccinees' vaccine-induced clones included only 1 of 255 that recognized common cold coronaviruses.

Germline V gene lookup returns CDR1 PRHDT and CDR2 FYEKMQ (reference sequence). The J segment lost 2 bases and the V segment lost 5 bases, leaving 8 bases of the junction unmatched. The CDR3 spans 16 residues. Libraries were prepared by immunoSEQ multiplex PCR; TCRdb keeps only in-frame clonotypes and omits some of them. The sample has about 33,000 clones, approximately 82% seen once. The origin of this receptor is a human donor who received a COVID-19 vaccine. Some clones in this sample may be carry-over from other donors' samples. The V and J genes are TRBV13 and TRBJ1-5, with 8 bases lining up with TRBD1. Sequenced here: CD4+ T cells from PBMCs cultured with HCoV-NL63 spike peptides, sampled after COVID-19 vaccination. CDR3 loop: CASSLRTGSRNQPQHF. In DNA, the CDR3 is TGTGCCAGCAGCCTACGGACAGGGTCCCGCAATCAGCCCCAGCATTTT.